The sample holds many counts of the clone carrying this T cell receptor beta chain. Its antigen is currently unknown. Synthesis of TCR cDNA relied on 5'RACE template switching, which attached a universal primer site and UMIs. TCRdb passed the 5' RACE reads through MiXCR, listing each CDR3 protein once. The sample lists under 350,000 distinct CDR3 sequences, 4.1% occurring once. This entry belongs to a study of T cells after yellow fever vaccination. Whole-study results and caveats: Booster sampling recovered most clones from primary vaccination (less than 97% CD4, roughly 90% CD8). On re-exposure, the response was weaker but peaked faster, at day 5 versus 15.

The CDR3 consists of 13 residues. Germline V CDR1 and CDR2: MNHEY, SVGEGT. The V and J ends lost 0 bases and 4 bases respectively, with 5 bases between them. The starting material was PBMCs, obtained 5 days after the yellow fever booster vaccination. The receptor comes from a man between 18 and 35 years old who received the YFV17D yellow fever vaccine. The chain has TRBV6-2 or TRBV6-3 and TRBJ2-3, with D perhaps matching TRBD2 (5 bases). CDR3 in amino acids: CASSYSRADTQYF. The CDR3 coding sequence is TGTGCCAGCAGTTACTCGCGGGCAGATACGCAGTATTTT.